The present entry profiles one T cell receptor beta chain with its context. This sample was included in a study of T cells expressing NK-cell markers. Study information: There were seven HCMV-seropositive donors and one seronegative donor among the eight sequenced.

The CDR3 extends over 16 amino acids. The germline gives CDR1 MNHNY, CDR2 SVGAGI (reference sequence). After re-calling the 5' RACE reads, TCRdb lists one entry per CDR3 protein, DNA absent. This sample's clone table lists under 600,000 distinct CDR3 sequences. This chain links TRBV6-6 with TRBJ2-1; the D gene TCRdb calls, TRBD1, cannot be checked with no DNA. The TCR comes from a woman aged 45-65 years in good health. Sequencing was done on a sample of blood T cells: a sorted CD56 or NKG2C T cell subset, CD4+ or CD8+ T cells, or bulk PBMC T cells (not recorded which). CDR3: CASSSEGLSPYNEQFF.